This TCR beta chain was captured in a study of cytomegalovirus exposure and HLA in healthy donors. The PCR employed 60 Vbeta primers together with 13 Jbeta primers. TCRdb's table, derived via immunoSEQ multiplex PCR, lists solely in-frame clones and lacks some. The data hold approximately 110,000 clones, with 65% to 75% observed a single time. From germline, CDR1 is ENHRY and CDR2 SYGVKD. The CDR3 consists of 11 residues. V was cut by 10 bases and J by 8 bases, with 12 bases left in between. The specimen was PBMCs. This TCR derives from a woman in her forties or fifties in good health and CMV-seropositive. The rearrangement joins TRBV10-3 to TRBJ2-1; D is unclear. CDR3 bases: TGTGCCACTTCCGAGTTGGATGAGCAGTTCTTC. Translating gives CATSELDEQFF.